This TCR beta chain was recorded in a study of low-dose radiotherapy and immunotherapy resistance in tumors. Study at large: Patients received 300 mg of oral aspirin each day across four cycles, commencing on cycle 1 day 1.

TRAV- and TRBV-specific primers, spanning alpha and beta chains, primed first-strand cDNA. A constant-region primer paired with the V-primer adapter amplified TCRs over about 19 PCR cycles. In vitro transcription amplified isolated mRNA. TCRdb reanalysed the reads using MiXCR and keeps one entry per CDR3 protein. The table includes some 11,000 distinct CDR3 sequences, about half detected once. Germline CDR1 is PRHDT and CDR2 is FYEKMQ (reference sequence). The ends were cut back, 5 bases at V and 4 bases at J, with 11 bases in the middle. CDR3 length equals 13 residues. The chain uses TRBV13 and TRBJ1-2, with D perhaps matching TRBD1 (6 bases). This clonotype was sampled from a human donor with advanced metastatic prostate, ovarian, gallbladder or colorectal cancer (not recorded which). This table probably holds off-target reads from a library built for another chain. Here the CDR3 DNA reads TGTGCCAGCAGCCCCAGGGGTGGCTATGGCTACACCTTC. It is translated as CASSPRGGYGYTF.